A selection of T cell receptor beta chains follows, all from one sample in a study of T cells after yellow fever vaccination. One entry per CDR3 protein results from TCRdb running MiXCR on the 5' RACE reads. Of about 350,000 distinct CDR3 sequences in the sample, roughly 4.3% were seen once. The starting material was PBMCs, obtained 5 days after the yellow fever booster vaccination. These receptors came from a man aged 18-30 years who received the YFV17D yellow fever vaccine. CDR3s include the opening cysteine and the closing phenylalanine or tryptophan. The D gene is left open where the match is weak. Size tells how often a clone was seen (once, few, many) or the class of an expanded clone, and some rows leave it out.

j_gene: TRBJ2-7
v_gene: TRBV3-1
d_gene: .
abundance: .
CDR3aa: CASSPDSLGYEQYF
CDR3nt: TGTGCCAGCAGCCCAGACTCCTTGGGGTACGAGCAGTACTTC

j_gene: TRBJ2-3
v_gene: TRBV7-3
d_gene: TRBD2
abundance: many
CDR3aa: CASSLTSGGSGTDTQYF
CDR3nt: TGTGCCAGCAGCTTGACTAGCGGGGGGTCCGGCACTGATACGCAGTATTTT

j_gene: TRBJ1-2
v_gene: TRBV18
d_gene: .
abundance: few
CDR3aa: CASSPGQQANYGYTF
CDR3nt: TGTGCCAGCTCACCCGGACAGCAAGCTAACTATGGCTACACCTTC

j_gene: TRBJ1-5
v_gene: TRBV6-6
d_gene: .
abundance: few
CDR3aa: CASSTQGGQPQHF
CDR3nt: TGTGCCAGCAGTACACAGGGAGGGCAGCCCCAGCATTTT

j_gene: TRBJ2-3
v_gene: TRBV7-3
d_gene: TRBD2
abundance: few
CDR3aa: CASSDSGFGTDTQYF
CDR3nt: TGTGCCAGCAGCGATAGCGGGTTCGGCACAGATACGCAGTATTTT

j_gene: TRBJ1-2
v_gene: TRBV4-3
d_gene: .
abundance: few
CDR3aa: CASSQDGEGRYGYTF
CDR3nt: TGCGCCAGCAGCCAAGATGGGGAAGGCCGCTATGGCTACACCTTC

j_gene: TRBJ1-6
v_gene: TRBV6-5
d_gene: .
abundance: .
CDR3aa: CASSYLTTGTNSPLHF
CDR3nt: TGTGCCAGCAGTTACCTAACAACAGGGACTAATTCACCCCTCCACTTT

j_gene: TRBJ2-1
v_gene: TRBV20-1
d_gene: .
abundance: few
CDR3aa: CSAELYNEQFF
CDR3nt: TGCAGTGCTGAGTTATACAATGAGCAGTTCTTC

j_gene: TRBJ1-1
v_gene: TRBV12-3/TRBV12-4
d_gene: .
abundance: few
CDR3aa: CASSLWGVGAFF
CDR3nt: TGTGCCAGCAGTTTATGGGGGGTTGGAGCTTTCTTT

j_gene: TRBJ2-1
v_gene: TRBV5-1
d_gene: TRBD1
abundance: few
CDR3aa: CASSLQGQGWNEQFF
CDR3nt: TGCGCCAGCAGCTTGCAGGGACAGGGCTGGAATGAGCAGTTCTTC

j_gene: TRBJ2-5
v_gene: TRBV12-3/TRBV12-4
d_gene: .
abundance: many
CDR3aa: CASALAGRVQETQYF
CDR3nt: TGTGCCAGCGCCTTGGCAGGGCGGGTCCAAGAGACCCAGTACTTC

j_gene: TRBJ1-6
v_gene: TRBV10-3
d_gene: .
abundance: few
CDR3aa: CAISEVGGAESPLHF
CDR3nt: TGTGCCATCAGTGAGGTGGGGGGCGCAGAGTCTCCCCTCCACTTT

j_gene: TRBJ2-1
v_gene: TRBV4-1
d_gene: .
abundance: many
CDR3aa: CASALFGGPDNEQFF
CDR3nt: TGCGCCAGCGCCCTTTTCGGGGGCCCTGACAATGAGCAGTTCTTC

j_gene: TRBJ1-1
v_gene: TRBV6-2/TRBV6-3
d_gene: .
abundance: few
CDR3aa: CASSYGQLTEAFF
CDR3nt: TGTGCCAGCAGTTACGGGCAGCTAACTGAAGCTTTCTTT

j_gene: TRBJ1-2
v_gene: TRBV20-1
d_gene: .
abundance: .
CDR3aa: CSAVQGPSGGYTF
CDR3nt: TGCAGTGCTGTACAGGGCCCTTCGGGTGGCTACACCTTC

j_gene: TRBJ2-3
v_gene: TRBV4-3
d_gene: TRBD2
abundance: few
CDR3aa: CASSPVSGTSGVRGTDTQYF
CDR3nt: TGCGCCAGCAGCCCCGTTTCGGGAACTAGCGGGGTTAGGGGCACAGATACGCAGTATTTT

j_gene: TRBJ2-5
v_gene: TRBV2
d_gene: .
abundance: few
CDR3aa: CASKRPQETQYF
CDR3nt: TGTGCCAGCAAGAGACCGCAGGAGACCCAGTACTTC

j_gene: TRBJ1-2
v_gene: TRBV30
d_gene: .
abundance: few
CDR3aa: CAWSTPGEAAVSYTF
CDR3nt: TGTGCCTGGAGTACCCCAGGGGAGGCCGCGGTTAGCTACACCTTC

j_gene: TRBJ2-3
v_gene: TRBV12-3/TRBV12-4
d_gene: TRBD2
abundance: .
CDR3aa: CASLPGLASDTQYF
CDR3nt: TGTGCCAGCCTCCCGGGACTAGCGTCAGATACGCAGTATTTT

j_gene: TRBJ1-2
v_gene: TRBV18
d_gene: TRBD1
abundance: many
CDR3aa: CASSPRTGGYGYTF
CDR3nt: TGTGCCAGCTCACCACGGACAGGGGGCTATGGCTACACCTTC

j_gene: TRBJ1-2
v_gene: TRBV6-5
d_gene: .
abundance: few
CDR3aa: CASSYRTGSHGYTF
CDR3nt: TGTGCCAGCAGTTACCGGACGGGCTCTCATGGCTACACCTTC

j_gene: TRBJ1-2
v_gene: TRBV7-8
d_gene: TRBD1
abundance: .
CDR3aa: CASSPQGGNYGYTF
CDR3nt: TGTGCCAGCAGCCCTCAGGGGGGTAACTATGGCTACACCTTC

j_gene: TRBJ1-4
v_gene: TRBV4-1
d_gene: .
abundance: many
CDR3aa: CASSQDREGKLFF
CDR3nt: TGCGCCAGCAGCCAAGACAGGGAGGGCAAACTGTTTTTT

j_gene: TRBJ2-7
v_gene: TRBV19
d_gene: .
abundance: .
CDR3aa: CASTVSGLSYEQYF
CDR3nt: TGTGCCAGTACCGTGTCGGGCCTCTCCTACGAGCAGTACTTC

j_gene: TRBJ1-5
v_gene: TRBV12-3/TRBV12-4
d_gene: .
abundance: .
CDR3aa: CASSLHPRDQPQHF
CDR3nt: TGTGCCAGCAGTTTACATCCGAGGGATCAGCCCCAGCATTTT

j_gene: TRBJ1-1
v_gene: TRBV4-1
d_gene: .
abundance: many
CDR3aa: CASSPLGRTNTEAFF
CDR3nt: TGCGCCAGCAGCCCCCTTGGGCGAACCAACACTGAAGCTTTCTTT

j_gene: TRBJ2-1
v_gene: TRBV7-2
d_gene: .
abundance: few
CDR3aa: CASSTTGNNEQFF
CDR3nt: TGTGCCAGCAGCACAACAGGAAACAATGAGCAGTTCTTC

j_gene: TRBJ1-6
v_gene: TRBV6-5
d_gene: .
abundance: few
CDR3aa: CASRKRDRNSPLHF
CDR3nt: TGTGCCAGCAGAAAACGGGACCGGAATTCACCCCTCCACTTT

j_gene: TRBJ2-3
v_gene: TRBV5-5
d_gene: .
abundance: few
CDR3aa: CASSPWRQGISDTQYF
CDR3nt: TGTGCCAGCAGCCCGTGGCGGCAGGGTATATCAGATACGCAGTATTTT

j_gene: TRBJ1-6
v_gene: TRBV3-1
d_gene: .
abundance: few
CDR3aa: CASSQALGQRIGSPLHF
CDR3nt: TGTGCCAGCAGCCAAGCACTCGGACAAAGAATCGGCTCACCCCTCCACTTT

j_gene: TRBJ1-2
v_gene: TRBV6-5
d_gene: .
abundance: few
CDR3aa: CASSLTAFYGYTF
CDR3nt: TGTGCCAGCAGTTTGACAGCTTTCTATGGCTACACCTTC

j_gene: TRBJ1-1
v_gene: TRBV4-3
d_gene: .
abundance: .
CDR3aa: CASSQERTNTEAFF
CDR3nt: TGCGCCAGCAGCCAAGAACGGACGAACACTGAAGCTTTCTTT

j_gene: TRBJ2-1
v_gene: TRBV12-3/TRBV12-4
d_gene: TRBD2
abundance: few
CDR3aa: CASGAAGGYNEQFF
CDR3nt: TGTGCCAGTGGGGCAGCGGGGGGCTACAATGAGCAGTTCTTC

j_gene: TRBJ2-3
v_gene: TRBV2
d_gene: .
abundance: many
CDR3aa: CASSDEGTQYF
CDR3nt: TGTGCCAGCAGTGATGAGGGCACGCAGTATTTT

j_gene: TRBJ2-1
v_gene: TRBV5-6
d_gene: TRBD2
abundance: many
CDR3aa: CASSLISPGGPRFF
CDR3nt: TGTGCCAGCAGCTTGATTAGCCCGGGGGGGCCACGGTTCTTC

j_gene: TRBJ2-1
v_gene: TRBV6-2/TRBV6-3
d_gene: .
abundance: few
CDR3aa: CASSYPNEQFF
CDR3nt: TGTGCCAGCAGTTACCCCAATGAGCAGTTCTTC

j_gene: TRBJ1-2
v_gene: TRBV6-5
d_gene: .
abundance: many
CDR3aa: CASSSDRVYGYTF
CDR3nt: TGTGCCAGCAGTTCGGACCGGGTCTATGGCTACACCTTC

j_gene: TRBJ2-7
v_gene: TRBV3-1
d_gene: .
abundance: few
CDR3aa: CASSQAVESEQYF
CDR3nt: TGTGCCAGCAGCCAAGCGGTGGAAAGCGAGCAGTACTTC

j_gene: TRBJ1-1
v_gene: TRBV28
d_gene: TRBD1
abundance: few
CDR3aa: CASSQGAGGRLMNTEAFF
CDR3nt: TGTGCCAGCAGCCAAGGGGCAGGGGGAAGGCTCATGAACACTGAAGCTTTCTTT

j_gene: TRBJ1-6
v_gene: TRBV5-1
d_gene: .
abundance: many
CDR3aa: CASSLDKSNSPLHF
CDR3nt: TGCGCCAGCAGCTTGGACAAGTCAAATTCACCCCTCCACTTT

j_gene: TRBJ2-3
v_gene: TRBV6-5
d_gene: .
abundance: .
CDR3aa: CASKRERSTDTQYF
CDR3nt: TGTGCCAGCAAACGGGAGCGTTCCACAGATACGCAGTATTTT

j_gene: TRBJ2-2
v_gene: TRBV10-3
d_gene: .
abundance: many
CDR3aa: CAINDHGGELFF
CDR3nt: TGTGCCATCAATGACCATGGCGGGGAGCTGTTTTTT

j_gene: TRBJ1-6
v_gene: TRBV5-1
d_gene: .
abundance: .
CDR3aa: CASSLALSSYNSPLHF
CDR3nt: TGCGCCAGCAGCCTGGCACTGAGCTCCTATAATTCACCCCTCCACTTT

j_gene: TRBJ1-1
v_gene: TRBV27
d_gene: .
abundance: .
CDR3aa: CASSSLMNTEAFF
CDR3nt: TGTGCCAGCAGTTCCCTCATGAACACTGAAGCTTTCTTT

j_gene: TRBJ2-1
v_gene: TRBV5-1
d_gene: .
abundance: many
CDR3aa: CASSLDGDNSYNEQFF
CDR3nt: TGCGCCAGCAGCTTGGATGGCGACAACTCCTACAATGAGCAGTTCTTC

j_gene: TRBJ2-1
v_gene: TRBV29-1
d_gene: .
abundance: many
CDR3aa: CSAAGIPKGNEQFF
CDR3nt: TGCAGCGCAGCAGGAATTCCTAAGGGGAATGAGCAGTTCTTC